This T cell receptor (beta chain) was recorded in a study of tumor-infiltrating lymphocytes in primary liver carcinoma. The template, about 500 ng total RNA, yielded TCR beta cDNA made with a constant-region primer. Libraries covering TCR beta were generated through three nested multiplex PCR rounds (using a slightly modified ARM-PCR). Running around 9 cycles apiece, the first two PCR rounds relied on TRBV1-TRBV30 forward primers together with a C-beta reverse primer. TCRdb called the multiplex PCR reads again in MiXCR, with one record for every CDR3 protein. The table has about 30,000 distinct CDR3 sequences, around 70% seen once. On this clonotype: At one of its ends the junction is not consistent with the germline gene, which may arise from a read error.

Co-extraction of RNA and DNA was performed on about 18-30 mg of unsorted bulk tissue. Treatment of the patients' primary liver carcinoma consisted of surgical resection. Per germline, CDR1 SEHNR and CDR2 FQNEAQ (reference sequence). The CDR3 loop spans 15 amino acids. Source material: liver tumor tissue from sampling region 3. Subset of the sample: tumor region T3, left-lateral pole. The chain is built from TRBV7-9 and TRBJ2-7; D is possibly TRBD1 (6 bases). The sequence was collected from a woman aged 30 to 39 with primary liver carcinoma and hepatitis B virus infection. Written as DNA, the CDR3 is TGTGCCAGCAGCCCCTCCGGGACACATGTCTACGATCAGTACTTC. The encoded protein is CASSPSGTHVYDQYF.